The 4 T cell receptor beta chains below were found in one sample sequenced in a study of vaccination and CD4 T cells after COVID-19. Which antigens these TCRs recognize remains unknown. Treatment of the sample: roughly 10-day PBMC culture with coronavirus spike peptide pools or control peptides (ViraFEST assay). Oncomine TCR Beta short-read sequencing was applied to DNA from cultured CD4+ T cells. TCRdb reprocessed the PCR reads with MiXCR, giving one entry per CDR3 protein. The table has about 6,500 distinct CDR3 sequences, less than 20% seen once. Input material: CD4+ T cells from blood, cultured in vitro. The receptors shown here come from a human donor who had recovered from COVID-19.

This clonotype was seen only a few times. The J gene is TRBJ2-5, the V gene TRBV19; 9 bases align to TRBD1. J was trimmed by 1 base and V by 5 bases; bases with no gene match: 5. Per the germline V gene, CDR1 is LNHDA and CDR2 is SQIVND (reference sequence). The CDR3 is made up of 15 amino acids. The CDR3: CASSSQTGGQETQYF. CDR3 in DNA: TGTGCCAGTAGTTCGCAGACAGGGGGCCAAGAGACCCAGTACTTC.

In nucleotides, the CDR3 is TGTGCCAGCAGCGGGATGACAGGAAGCCCCTCCAATGAGCAGTTCTTC. It specifies CASSGMTGSPSNEQFF. This sequence joins TRBV9 and TRBJ2-1, with a weak D call TRBD1 (6 bases). The germline V and J ends were trimmed by 3 bases and 6 bases, with 19 bases remaining between them. Germline V gene lookup returns CDR1 SGDLS and CDR2 YYNGEE. This CDR3 is 16 amino acids long.

In this sample, this clonotype turned up a few times. The chain is built from TRBV6-1 and TRBJ1-5; a weak D match, TRBD1 (6 bases). The CDR3 extends over 14 amino acids. With 8 bases removed from V and 1 base from J, the gap between germline ends came to 12 bases. Per germline, CDR1 MNHNS and CDR2 SASEGT. This CDR3 reads CASAPGQSNQPQHF. CDR3 DNA: TGTGCCAGCGCACCAGGACAGAGCAATCAGCCCCAGCATTTT.

This clonotype was picked up a small number of times. V and J are TRBV23-1 and TRBJ2-7; TRBD2 matches 7 bases. TRBV23-1 counts as an open reading frame of uncertain function. J gave up 3 bases and V 3 bases, and 14 bases lay outside the gene matches. This CDR3 comprises 17 residues. Here the CDR3 reads CASSQGRGVGKVYEQYF. The CDR3 region has the DNA TGCGCCAGCAGTCAGGGACGGGGGGTAGGGAAGGTCTACGAGCAGTACTTC.